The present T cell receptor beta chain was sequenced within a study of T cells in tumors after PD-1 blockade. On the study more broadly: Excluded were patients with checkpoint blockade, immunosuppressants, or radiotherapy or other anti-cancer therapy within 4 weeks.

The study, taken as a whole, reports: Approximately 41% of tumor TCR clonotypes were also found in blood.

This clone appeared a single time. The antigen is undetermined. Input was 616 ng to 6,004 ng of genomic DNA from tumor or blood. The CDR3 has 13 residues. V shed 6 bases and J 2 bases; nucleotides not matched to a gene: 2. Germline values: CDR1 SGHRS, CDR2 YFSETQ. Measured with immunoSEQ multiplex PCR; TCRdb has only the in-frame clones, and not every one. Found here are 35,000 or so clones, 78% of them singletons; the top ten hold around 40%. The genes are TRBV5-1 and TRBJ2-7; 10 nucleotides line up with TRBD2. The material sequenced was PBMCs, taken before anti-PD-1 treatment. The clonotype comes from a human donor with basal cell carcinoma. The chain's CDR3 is CASTSGRAYEQYF. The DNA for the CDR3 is TGCGCCAGCACCAGCGGGAGGGCCTACGAGCAGTACTTC. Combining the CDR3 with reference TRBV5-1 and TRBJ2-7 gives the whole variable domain KAGVTQTPRYLIKTRGQQVTLSCSPISGHRSVSWYQQTPGQGLQFLFEYFSETQRNKGNFPGRFSGRQFSNSRSEMNVSTLELGDSALYLCASTSGRAYEQYFGPGTRLTVT.